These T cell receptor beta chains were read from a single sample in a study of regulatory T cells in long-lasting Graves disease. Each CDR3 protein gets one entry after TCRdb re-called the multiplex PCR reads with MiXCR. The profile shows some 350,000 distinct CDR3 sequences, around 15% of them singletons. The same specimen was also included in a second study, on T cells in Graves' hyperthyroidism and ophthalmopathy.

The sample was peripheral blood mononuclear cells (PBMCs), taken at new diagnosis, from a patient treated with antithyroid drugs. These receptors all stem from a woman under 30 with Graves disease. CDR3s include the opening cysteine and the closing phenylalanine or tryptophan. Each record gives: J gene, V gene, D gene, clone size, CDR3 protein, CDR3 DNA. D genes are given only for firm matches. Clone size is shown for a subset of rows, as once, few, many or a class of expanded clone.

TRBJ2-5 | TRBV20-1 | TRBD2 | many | CSARGGLAGDVETQYF | TGCAGTGCTAGGGGAGGGCTAGCGGGAGACGTGGAGACCCAGTACTTC
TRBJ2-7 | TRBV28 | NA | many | CASNQGTAVLNF | TGTGCCAGCAACCAGGGGACCGCCGTGTTAAATTTC
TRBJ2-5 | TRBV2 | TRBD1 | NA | CASSEEETGIGETQYF | TGTGCCAGCAGTGAAGAAGAGACAGGGATTGGGGAGACCCAGTACTTC
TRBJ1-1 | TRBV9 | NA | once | CASSVGQRGTEAFF | TGTGCCAGCAGCGTAGGGCAACGAGGGACTGAAGCTTTCTTT
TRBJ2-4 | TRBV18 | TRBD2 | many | CASSPTLAGGKNIQYF | TGTGCCAGCTCACCAACACTAGCGGGGGGAAAAAACATTCAGTACTTC
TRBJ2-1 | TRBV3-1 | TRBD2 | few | CASSPFLQAGYNEQFF | TGTGCCAGCAGCCCCTTTCTACAAGCGGGGTACAATGAGCAGTTCTTC
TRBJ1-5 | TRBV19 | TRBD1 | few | CASRPGQERSQPQHF | TGTGCCAGTAGACCTGGACAGGAACGGAGTCAGCCCCAGCATTTT
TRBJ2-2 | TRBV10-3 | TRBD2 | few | CAINQQRGNTGELFF | TGTGCCATCAACCAGCAGCGGGGGAACACCGGGGAGCTGTTTTTT
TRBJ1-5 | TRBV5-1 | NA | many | CASSLVGGDQPQHF | TGCGCCAGCAGCTTGGTAGGGGGGGACCAGCCCCAGCATTTT
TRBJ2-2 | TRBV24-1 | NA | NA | CATSLAEATGELFF | TGTGCCACCAGTCTCGCTGAGGCTACCGGGGAGCTGTTTTTT
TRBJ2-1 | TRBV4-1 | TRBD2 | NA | CASSQPGTSGSIYYEQFF | TGCGCCAGCAGCCAACCTGGGACTAGCGGGAGTATATACTATGAGCAGTTCTTC
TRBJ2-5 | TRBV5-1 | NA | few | CASTYQETQYF | TGCGCCAGTACGTACCAAGAGACCCAGTACTTC
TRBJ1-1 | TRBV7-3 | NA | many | CASSLTGGGNTEAFF | TGTGCCAGCAGCTTAACGGGCGGGGGGAACACTGAAGCTTTCTTT
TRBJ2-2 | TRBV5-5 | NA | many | CASSFTGLVTGELFF | TGTGCCAGCAGCTTTACAGGGTTGGTCACCGGGGAGCTGTTTTTT
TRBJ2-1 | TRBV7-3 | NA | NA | CASSVNGLTQQFF | TGTGCCAGCAGCGTAAATGGACTTACCCAGCAGTTCTTC
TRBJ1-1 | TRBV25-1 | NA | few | CASRALSTEAFF | TGTGCCAGCAGAGCCTTGAGCACTGAAGCTTTCTTT
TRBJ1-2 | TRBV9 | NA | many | CASSVAPPGGRVEGYTF | TGTGCCAGCAGCGTAGCCCCCCCCGGAGGGAGGGTAGAGGGCTACACCTTC
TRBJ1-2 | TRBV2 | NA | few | CASLRGTDYGYTF | TGTGCCAGCCTGAGGGGAACAGACTATGGCTACACCTTC
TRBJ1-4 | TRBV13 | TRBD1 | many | CASSGRDRGPEKLFF | TGTGCCAGCAGCGGGCGGGACAGGGGGCCTGAAAAACTGTTTTTT
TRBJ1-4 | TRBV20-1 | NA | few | CSARDRRRGGEKLFF | TGCAGTGCTAGAGATCGGAGGAGGGGTGGCGAAAAACTGTTTTTT
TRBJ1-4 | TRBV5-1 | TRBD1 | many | CASSPQGPGTNEKLFF | TGTGCCAGCTCACCACAGGGGCCGGGGACTAATGAAAAACTGTTTTTT
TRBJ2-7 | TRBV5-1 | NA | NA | CASSSPGEQYF | TGCGCCAGCAGCTCCCCCGGGGAGCAGTACTTC
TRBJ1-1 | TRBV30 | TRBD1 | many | CAWRHRGLTEAFF | TGTGCCTGGAGGCACAGGGGGCTCACTGAAGCTTTCTTT
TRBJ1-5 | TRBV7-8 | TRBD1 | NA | CASSLHRGLGNQPQHF | TGTGCCAGCAGCTTACACAGGGGGCTTGGCAATCAGCCCCAGCATTTT
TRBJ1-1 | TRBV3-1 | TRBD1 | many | CASSQGTGGGSTEAFF | TGTGCCAGCAGCCAAGGGACAGGAGGGGGTTCCACTGAAGCTTTCTTT
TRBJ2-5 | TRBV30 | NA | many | CAWSGQGGTGETQYF | TGTGCCTGGAGCGGCCAGGGGGGCACAGGGGAGACCCAGTACTTC
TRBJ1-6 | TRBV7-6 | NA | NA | CASSPRRETFGSPLHF | TGTGCCAGCAGCCCCCGACGGGAAACGTTTGGTTCACCCCTCCACTTT
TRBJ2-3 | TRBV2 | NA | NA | CASSDRATDTQYF | TGTGCCAGCAGTGATCGGGCCACAGATACGCAGTATTTT
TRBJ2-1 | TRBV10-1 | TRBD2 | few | CASILGAGGYNEQFF | TGCGCCAGCATATTAGGGGCGGGAGGGTACAATGAGCAGTTCTTC
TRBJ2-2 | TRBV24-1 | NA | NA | CATSALGQGGSNTGELFF | TGTGCCACCAGTGCCCTTGGACAGGGAGGGTCGAACACCGGGGAGCTGTTTTTT
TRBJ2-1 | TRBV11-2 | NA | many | CASRLPGTVYNEQFF | TGTGCCAGCAGACTACCGGGAACAGTCTACAATGAGCAGTTCTTC
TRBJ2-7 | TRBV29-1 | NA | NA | CGVQEGRSYEQYF | TGCGGCGTCCAGGAGGGGCGCTCCTACGAGCAGTACTTC
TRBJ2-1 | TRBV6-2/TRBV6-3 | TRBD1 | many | CASSYRTGERTYNEQFF | TGTGCCAGCAGTTACCGGACAGGAGAAAGAACCTACAATGAGCAGTTCTTC
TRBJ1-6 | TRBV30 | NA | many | CAWSQGRSYNSPLHF | TGTGCCTGGAGTCAGGGACGATCCTATAATTCACCCCTCCACTTT
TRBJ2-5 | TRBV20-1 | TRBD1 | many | CSATAPAGGSETQYF | TGCAGTGCTACCGCTCCGGCAGGGGGCTCGGAGACCCAGTACTTC
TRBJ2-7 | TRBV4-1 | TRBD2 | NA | CASSQEGTSYDEQYF | TGCGCCAGCAGCCAAGAAGGGACTAGCTACGACGAGCAGTACTTC
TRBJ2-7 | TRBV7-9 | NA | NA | CASSPSFMGTVYEQYF | TGTGCCAGCAGCCCCTCTTTCATGGGGACTGTATACGAGCAGTACTTC
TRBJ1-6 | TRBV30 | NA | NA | CAWSQLLSPLHF | TGTGCCTGGAGCCAACTTCTTTCACCCCTCCACTTT
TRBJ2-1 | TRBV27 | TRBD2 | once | CASTAGGRDEQFF | TGTGCCAGCACCGCGGGGGGGAGAGATGAGCAGTTCTTC
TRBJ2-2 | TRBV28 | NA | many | CASSLRRTSGELFF | TGTGCCAGCAGTTTACGACGGACCTCCGGGGAGCTGTTTTTT
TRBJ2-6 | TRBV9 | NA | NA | CASSVPSGANVLTF | TGTGCCAGCAGCGTGCCATCTGGGGCCAACGTCCTGACTTTC
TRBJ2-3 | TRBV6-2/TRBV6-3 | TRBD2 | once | CASSARTSGGFTDTQYF | TGTGCCAGCAGTGCCCGCACTAGCGGGGGATTCACAGATACGCAGTATTTT
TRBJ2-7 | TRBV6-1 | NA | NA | CASRGTRVYEQYF | TGTGCCAGCAGGGGGACCAGGGTGTACGAGCAGTACTTC
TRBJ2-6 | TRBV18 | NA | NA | CASSLAFGSGANVLTF | TGTGCCAGCTCACTAGCCTTTGGTAGCGGGGCCAACGTCCTGACTTTC
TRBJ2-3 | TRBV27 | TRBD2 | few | CASSLYGVWASGGRTDTQYF | TGTGCCAGCAGTTTATATGGTGTGTGGGCTAGCGGGGGGCGCACAGATACGCAGTATTTT
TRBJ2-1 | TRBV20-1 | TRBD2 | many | CSASGLAEYNEQFF | TGCAGTGCTTCGGGACTAGCGGAATACAATGAGCAGTTCTTC
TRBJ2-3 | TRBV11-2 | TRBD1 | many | CASSRRDRDTQYF | TGTGCCAGCAGCCGCCGGGACAGGGATACGCAGTATTTT
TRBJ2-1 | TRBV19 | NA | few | CASSPPGGLFGSSYNEQFF | TGTGCCAGTTCCCCCCCAGGGGGGTTATTCGGCAGCTCCTACAATGAGCAGTTCTTC
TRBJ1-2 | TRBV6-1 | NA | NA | CASSDLRPFHVYGYTF | TGTGCCAGCAGTGACCTCAGGCCGTTCCACGTTTATGGCTACACCTTC
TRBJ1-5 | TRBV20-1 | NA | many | CSARQEMDQPQHF | TGCAGTGCTAGACAGGAGATGGATCAGCCCCAGCATTTT
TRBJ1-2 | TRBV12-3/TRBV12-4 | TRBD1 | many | CASSPPQGAGGYTF | TGTGCCAGCAGCCCCCCCCAGGGGGCCGGTGGCTACACCTTC
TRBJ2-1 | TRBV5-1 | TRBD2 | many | CASKTSGSAYNEQFF | TGCGCCAGCAAGACTAGCGGGAGCGCCTACAATGAGCAGTTCTTC
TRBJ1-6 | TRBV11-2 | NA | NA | CASSLDQGSPLHF | TGTGCCAGCAGCTTAGATCAGGGGTCACCCCTCCACTTT
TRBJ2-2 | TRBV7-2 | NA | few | CATWDPGELFF | TGTGCAACGTGGGATCCCGGGGAGCTGTTTTTT
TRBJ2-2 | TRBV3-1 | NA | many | CASSQDIIPGELFF | TGTGCCAGCAGCCAAGATATAATTCCCGGGGAGCTGTTTTTT
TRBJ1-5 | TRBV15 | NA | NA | CATSRDLDGPQHF | TGTGCCACCAGCAGAGACTTGGATGGGCCCCAGCATTTT
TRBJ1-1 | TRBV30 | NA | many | CAWSLGNGIQAFF | TGTGCCTGGAGCCTTGGCAATGGCATCCAGGCTTTCTTT
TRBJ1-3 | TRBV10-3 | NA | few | CAISEAGGNTIYF | TGTGCCATCAGTGAGGCGGGTGGAAACACCATATATTTT
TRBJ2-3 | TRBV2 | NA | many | CASSAGTDTQYF | TGCGCCAGCAGCGCAGGCACAGATACGCAGTATTTT
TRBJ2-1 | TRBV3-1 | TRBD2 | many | CASSLASGRVGDEQFF | TGTGCCAGCAGCCTAGCAAGCGGGAGGGTTGGCGATGAGCAGTTCTTC